These 11 T cell receptor beta chains originate from one sample sequenced in a study of OX40 agonist ivuxolimab in advanced cancers. Some clones are missing from TCRdb's copy, which holds only in-frame ones; the method was immunoSEQ multiplex PCR. This table holds around 110,000 clones, 80% to 95% found once. The sequenced sample was CD4+ or CD8+ T cells sorted from blood, obtained in a trial of the OX40 agonist ivuxolimab. All receptors come from an adult with an advanced solid tumor such as melanoma, head and neck, liver or kidney cancer.

This clone was observed a single time. V and J are TRBV19 and TRBJ2-1; 13 positions match TRBD2. CDR1 is LNHDA, CDR2 SQIVND, per germline (reference sequence). The CDR3 extends over 14 amino acids. Trimming at V came to 8 bases and at J to 2 bases, leaving 0 bases not matched to a gene. In DNA form, the CDR3 reads TGTGCCAGTGGGACTAGCGGGGCCTACAATGAGCAGTTCTTC. This sequence encodes CASGTSGAYNEQFF. Full variable domain (outside the CDR3, taken from reference TRBV19 and TRBJ2-1): DGGITQSPKYLFRKEGQNVTLSCEQNLNHDAMYWYRQDPGQGLRLIYYSQIVNDFQKGDIAEGYSVSREKKESFPLTVTSAQKNPTAFYLCASGTSGAYNEQFFGPGTRLTVL.

V usage is TRBV6-6 and J usage is TRBJ1-2, with 7 bases lining up with TRBD1. V was pared by 10 bases and J by 0 bases, with 5 bases of the junction left unmatched. CDR3 length equals 13 residues. Germline V gene data show CDR1 as MNHNY and CDR2 as SVGAGI (reference sequence). The CDR3 DNA follows: TGTGCCACCCGACAGGGCTCTAACTATGGCTACACCTTC. Its protein is CATRQGSNYGYTF.

The V and J genes are TRBV5-8 and TRBJ1-1; D is unclear. The V end was cut by 2 bases, the J end by 4 bases, with 18 bases between. Germline V gives CDR1 SGHTS, CDR2 YDEGEE. The CDR3 is made up of 16 amino acids. CDR3 in DNA: TGTGCCAGCAGCTTTAACTGGGGATTGTCCACCACTGAAGCTTTCTTT. It encodes CASSFNWGLSTTEAFF.

This chain uses TRBV9 with TRBJ2-1; 8 positions agree with TRBD1. The length of the CDR3 is 14 residues. J was trimmed by 9 bases and V by 4 bases; bases with no gene match: 9. CDR1 and CDR2 from the germline V gene are SGDLS and YYNGEE. CDR3 coding DNA: TGTGCCAGCAGCTCCATATCAGGGGGCAGTGAGCAGTTCTTC. Amino acid sequence: CASSSISGGSEQFF.

The chain is built from TRBV5-4 and TRBJ2-4; possibly TRBD2 for D (5 bases). Looked up from germline, CDR1 is SGHNT and CDR2 is YYREEE (reference sequence). This CDR3 has 15 amino acids. The germline V and J ends were trimmed by 4 bases and 3 bases, with 14 bases remaining between them. CDR3 DNA: TGTGCCAGCAGCCTCGCGGGTAGTGGCAAAAACATTCAGTACTTC. As protein: CASSLAGSGKNIQYF. The whole variable domain, remainder taken from reference TRBV5-4 and TRBJ2-4, is ETGVTQSPTHLIKTRGQQVTLRCSSQSGHNTVSWYQQALGQGPQFIFQYYREEENGRGNFPPRFSGLQFPNYSSELNVNALELDDSALYLCASSLAGSGKNIQYFGAGTRLSVL.

This clone was counted only a few times. This chain links TRBV29-1 with TRBJ2-3; D might be TRBD2 (6 bases). Germline V CDR1 and CDR2: SQVTM, ANQGSEA. The ends were cut back, 7 bases at V and 1 base at J, with 12 bases in the middle. This CDR3 spans 13 amino acids. The DNA for the CDR3 is TGCAGCGGGACGGGAGTTGGCACAGATACGCAGTATTTT. Amino acid sequence: CSGTGVGTDTQYF.

This CDR3 is CASSSTPMDEQFF. The CDR3 DNA reads as TGTGCCAGCAGTTCAACTCCGATGGATGAGCAGTTCTTC. This sequence joins TRBV28 and TRBJ2-1; D uncertain. Germline V gene data show CDR1 as MDHEN and CDR2 as SYDVKM. V was clipped by 4 bases and J by 8 bases, with 12 bases between them. The CDR3 is made up of 13 amino acids.

V is TRBV4-1 and J is TRBJ2-7, with D perhaps TRBD1 (6 bases). V shed 5 bases and J shed 4 bases, with 21 bases lying between them. The CDR3 runs 16 residues. Germline V gene sequence: CDR1 MGHRA, CDR2 YSYEKL. CDR3 sequence (DNA): TGCGCCAGCAGCACAAGGCTAGGGGGTGGCAAATACGAGCAGTACTTC. As protein: CASSTRLGGGKYEQYF.

This clone was counted only a few times. V usage is TRBV5-1 and J usage is TRBJ2-5, with TRBD1 matching 7 bases. Germline values: CDR1 SGHRS, CDR2 YFSETQ. V lost 0 bases and J lost 5; bases outside the gene matches: 7. The CDR3 is 15 amino acids. This CDR3 reads CASSLGQGGGETQYF. CDR3 nucleotide sequence: TGCGCCAGCAGCTTGGGACAGGGTGGTGGGGAGACCCAGTACTTC.

This chain links TRBV5-1 with TRBJ2-1, with a tentative D call TRBD1 (6 bases). CDR3 size: 15 residues. V lost 5 bases and J 0 bases, leaving 12 bases between the germline ends. Germline CDR1 reads SGHRS; CDR2 reads YFSETQ. The CDR3 protein is CASSLTGNSYNEQFF. The CDR3 DNA reads as TGCGCCAGCAGTCTTACAGGGAACTCCTACAATGAGCAGTTCTTC. The full variable domain, rest sourced from reference TRBV5-1 and TRBJ2-1, is KAGVTQTPRYLIKTRGQQVTLSCSPISGHRSVSWYQQTPGQGLQFLFEYFSETQRNKGNFPGRFSGRQFSNSRSEMNVSTLELGDSALYLCASSLTGNSYNEQFFGPGTRLTVL.

V gene TRBV19 combines with J gene TRBJ1-4; possibly TRBD1 for D (5 bases). Germline CDR1 and CDR2: LNHDA and SQIVND (reference sequence). The CDR3 runs 14 residues. V dropped 3 bases and J dropped 2 bases, with 7 bases sitting between them. CDR3 loop: CASSMGTTNEKLFF. CDR3 nucleotides: TGTGCCAGTAGTATGGGGACCACTAATGAAAAACTGTTTTTT.